The source of this T cell receptor (beta chain) is a study of T cell responses to AZD1222 COVID-19 vaccine. Study-level findings and limits: Targeting of unmutated variant regions was reportedly seen in nearly half of spike-specific TCRs. A mostly white British donor set with more females was recruited, and clonal diversity was possibly underestimated. Spike-wide coverage was observed for vaccine-associated CD4 TCRs, with dominant responses at 160-218 and 743-854. Among those given AZD1222, only five or six were seropositive at baseline.

Details on this clone: Its antigen remains unknown.

The protocol was immunoSEQ multiplex PCR, while the TCRdb copy is restricted to in-frame clones and leaves out a portion. The table shows 130,000 or so clones, with around 92% occurring only once. The CDR3 has 12 residues. V shed 1 base and J shed 4 bases, with 7 bases lying between them. Germline assignment: CDR1 SQVTM and CDR2 ANQGSEA. The chain combines TRBV29-1 with TRBJ1-1; D is perhaps TRBD1 (5 bases). The sequence derives from an adult who received the AZD1222 COVID-19 vaccine. Source: peripheral blood, taken 28 days after the second AZD1222 dose. The chain's CDR3 is CSVEGGGTEAFF. DNA of the CDR3: TGCAGCGTTGAAGGGGGGGGCACTGAAGCTTTCTTT.